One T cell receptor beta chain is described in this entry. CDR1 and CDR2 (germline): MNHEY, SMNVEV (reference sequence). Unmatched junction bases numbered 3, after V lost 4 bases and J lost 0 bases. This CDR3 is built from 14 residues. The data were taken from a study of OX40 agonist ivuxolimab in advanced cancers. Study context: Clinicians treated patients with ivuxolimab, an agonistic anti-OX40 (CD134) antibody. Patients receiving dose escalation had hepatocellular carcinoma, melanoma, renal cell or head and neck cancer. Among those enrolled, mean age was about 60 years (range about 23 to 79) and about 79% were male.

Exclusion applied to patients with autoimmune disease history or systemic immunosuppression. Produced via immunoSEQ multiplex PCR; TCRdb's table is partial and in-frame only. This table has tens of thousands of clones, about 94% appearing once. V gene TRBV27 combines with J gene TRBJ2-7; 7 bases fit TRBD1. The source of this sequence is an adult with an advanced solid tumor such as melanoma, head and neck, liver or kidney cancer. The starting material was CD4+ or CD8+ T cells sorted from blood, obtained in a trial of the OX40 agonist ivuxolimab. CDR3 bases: TGTGCCAGCAGTTGGGACAGACTCTCCTACGAGCAGTACTTC. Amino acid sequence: CASSWDRLSYEQYF.